The rows below give T cell receptor beta chains drawn from one sample of a study of Ad26.COV2.S vaccination and SARS-CoV-2 variants. The method was immunoSEQ multiplex PCR; TCRdb's version includes in-frame clones alone and lacks a portion of them. This sample carries hundreds of thousands of clones, 80% to 90% of them seen once, and the ten largest clones take about 1.5%. The sequenced sample was peripheral blood, obtained in a trial of Ad26.COV2.S vaccine versus placebo. The source is a person aged 18-65 years who received the Ad26.COV2.S COVID-19 vaccine or a placebo. CDR3s include the opening cysteine and the closing phenylalanine or tryptophan. A D gene is named only where the DNA matches it firmly. The listing skips clone size in some rows; elsewhere it reads once, few, many or a size class.

>NA|TRBJ1-1|NA|TRBV12-3/TRBV12-4|11
CASSFRLQAFF
TGTGCCAGCAGTTTCAGGTTACAGGCTTTCTTT
>NA|TRBJ2-1|TRBD1|TRBV15|16
CATSRTGRSSYNEQFF
TGTGCCACCAGCCGGACAGGCCGAAGCTCCTACAATGAGCAGTTCTTC
>few|TRBJ1-1|TRBD1|TRBV27|13
CASGRDSNTEAFF
TGTGCCAGCGGCCGGGACAGCAACACTGAAGCTTTCTTT
>NA|TRBJ2-3|NA|TRBV3-1/TRBV3-2|13
CASSQQQGVGQYF
TGTGCCAGCAGCCAGCAACAGGGTGTCGGGCAGTATTTT
>NA|TRBJ2-6|NA|TRBV6-6|15
CASSYSSAGANVLTF
TGTGCCAGCAGTTACTCCTCGGCTGGGGCCAACGTCCTGACTTTC
>NA|TRBJ2-7|TRBD2|TRBV4-3|15
CASSQETGGLGAQYF
TGCGCCAGCAGCCAAGAGACGGGGGGGCTGGGAGCGCAGTACTTC
>NA|TRBJ1-2|TRBD1|TRBV7-9|13
CASRPGQGYGYTF
TGTGCCAGCAGGCCGGGACAGGGCTATGGCTACACCTTC
>NA|TRBJ1-5|NA|TRBV27|13
CASSLTPRQPQHF
TGTGCCAGCAGTTTAACACCTAGGCAGCCCCAGCATTTT
>NA|TRBJ2-7|NA|TRBV7-9|11
CASSMGSEQYF
TGTGCCAGCAGCATGGGTAGCGAGCAGTACTTC
>once|TRBJ2-1|NA|TRBV9|11
CASSVGGEQFF
TGTGCCAGCAGCGTAGGAGGCGAGCAGTTCTTC
>NA|TRBJ1-3|NA|TRBV6-5|13
CASIALSGNTIYF
TGTGCCAGCATAGCACTCTCTGGAAACACCATATATTTT
>NA|TRBJ2-2|TRBD1|TRBV7-2|16
CASSHGQGANTGELFF
TGTGCCAGCAGCCACGGACAGGGTGCGAACACCGGGGAGCTGTTTTTT
>NA|TRBJ1-6|NA|TRBV7-2|12
CASSLINSPLHF
TGTGCCAGCAGCTTGATCAATTCACCCCTCCACTTT
>NA|TRBJ1-1|NA|TRBV6-1|15
CASSEVDRGNTEAFF
TGTGCCAGCAGTGAGGTCGACAGAGGGAACACTGAAGCTTTCTTT
>NA|TRBJ2-7|NA|TRBV12-3/TRBV12-4|11
CASSLKYEQYF
TGTGCCAGCAGCCTCAAGTACGAGCAGTACTTC
>NA|TRBJ2-7|NA|TRBV5-4|13
CASSLRDSYEQYF
TGTGCCAGCAGCTTGCGGGACTCCTACGAGCAGTACTTC
>NA|TRBJ1-3|NA|TRBV6-5|14
CASSYRISGNTIYF
TGTGCCAGCAGTTACCGGATCTCTGGAAACACCATATATTTT
>NA|TRBJ2-1|TRBD1|TRBV4-3|14
CASSRGTGDNEQFF
TGCGCCAGCAGCCGGGGGACAGGGGACAATGAGCAGTTCTTC
>NA|TRBJ1-2|NA|TRBV27|15
CASRTGLSGGYGYTF
TGTGCCAGCCGAACAGGACTTTCCGGGGGGTATGGCTACACCTTC
>NA|TRBJ2-7|NA|TRBV5-6|15
CASSFFQTVKYEQYF
TGTGCCAGCAGCTTTTTTCAGACTGTAAAATACGAGCAGTACTTC
>NA|TRBJ1-6|NA|TRBV6-5|13
CAGGVSYNSPLHF
TGTGCCGGAGGGGTTTCCTATAATTCACCCCTCCACTTT
>NA|TRBJ1-6|NA|TRBV18|18
CASSPPGLTQGGNSPLHF
TGTGCCAGCTCACCACCGGGGCTCACACAGGGCGGGAATTCACCCCTCCACTTT